Listed below are T cell receptor beta chains from one sample, sequenced in a study of blood T cell repertoires in COVID-19. Profiling relied on immunoSEQ multiplex PCR, and the TCRdb table lists in-frame clones only, not all of them. This table has 140,000 to 150,000 clones, 75% to 90% appearing once. Material for sequencing was PBMCs or T cells enriched from blood (not recorded which). The receptors come from a man aged 55 to 69 who had recovered from COVID-19. Each CDR3 is given with its conserved first and last residue. The order of the fields is V gene, J gene, CDR3 protein.

V: TRBV5-4; J: TRBJ2-1; CDR3: CASSYPGTSGLEQFF
V: TRBV28; J: TRBJ2-7; CDR3: CASSLWGQTNYEQYF
V: TRBV11-2; J: TRBJ2-3; CDR3: CASSPTGADTQYF
V: TRBV10-3; J: TRBJ1-5; CDR3: CAISPRGNQPQHF
V: TRBV27; J: TRBJ2-7; CDR3: CASSFAGSYEQYF
V: TRBV23-1; J: TRBJ2-7; CDR3: CASSQKQGPYEQYF
V: TRBV20-1; J: TRBJ2-3; CDR3: CSASSGGDTDTQYF
V: TRBV6-6; J: TRBJ1-2; CDR3: CASSYSGGDGYTF
V: TRBV4-2; J: TRBJ2-1; CDR3: CASSQVLGRDNEQFF
V: TRBV3-1/TRBV3-2; J: TRBJ1-6; CDR3: CASSQGTENSPLHF
V: TRBV5-6; J: TRBJ1-6; CDR3: CASSGTGSYNSPLHF
V: TRBV2; J: TRBJ1-4; CDR3: CAGGRGSGEKLFF
V: TRBV6-5; J: TRBJ1-3; CDR3: CASTDYSGNTIYF
V: TRBV6-6; J: TRBJ2-3; CDR3: CASSLTDTQYF
V: TRBV28; J: TRBJ2-7; CDR3: CASSVQPPGQGAREQYF
V: TRBV6-6; J: TRBJ1-4; CDR3: CASSLQGANEKLFF
V: TRBV20-1; J: TRBJ2-5; CDR3: CSASHGGRETQYF
V: TRBV5-1; J: TRBJ1-6; CDR3: CASSSSRVQWNSPLHF
V: TRBV7-9; J: TRBJ2-3; CDR3: CASTEPGPFGSDTQYF
V: TRBV12-3/TRBV12-4; J: TRBJ1-1; CDR3: CASSYFNTEAFF
V: TRBV5-1; J: TRBJ2-7; CDR3: CASSLAGSYEQYF
V: TRBV18; J: TRBJ2-1; CDR3: CASSPPEAGRGDPEIF
V: TRBV11-3; J: TRBJ2-7; CDR3: CASSSDRASYEQYF
V: TRBV5-1; J: TRBJ2-7; CDR3: CASSYRGQGGLGEQYF
V: TRBV24-1; J: TRBJ2-3; CDR3: CATSTSASSTDTQYF
V: TRBV2; J: TRBJ2-3; CDR3: CASTLPTSGGSTDTQYF